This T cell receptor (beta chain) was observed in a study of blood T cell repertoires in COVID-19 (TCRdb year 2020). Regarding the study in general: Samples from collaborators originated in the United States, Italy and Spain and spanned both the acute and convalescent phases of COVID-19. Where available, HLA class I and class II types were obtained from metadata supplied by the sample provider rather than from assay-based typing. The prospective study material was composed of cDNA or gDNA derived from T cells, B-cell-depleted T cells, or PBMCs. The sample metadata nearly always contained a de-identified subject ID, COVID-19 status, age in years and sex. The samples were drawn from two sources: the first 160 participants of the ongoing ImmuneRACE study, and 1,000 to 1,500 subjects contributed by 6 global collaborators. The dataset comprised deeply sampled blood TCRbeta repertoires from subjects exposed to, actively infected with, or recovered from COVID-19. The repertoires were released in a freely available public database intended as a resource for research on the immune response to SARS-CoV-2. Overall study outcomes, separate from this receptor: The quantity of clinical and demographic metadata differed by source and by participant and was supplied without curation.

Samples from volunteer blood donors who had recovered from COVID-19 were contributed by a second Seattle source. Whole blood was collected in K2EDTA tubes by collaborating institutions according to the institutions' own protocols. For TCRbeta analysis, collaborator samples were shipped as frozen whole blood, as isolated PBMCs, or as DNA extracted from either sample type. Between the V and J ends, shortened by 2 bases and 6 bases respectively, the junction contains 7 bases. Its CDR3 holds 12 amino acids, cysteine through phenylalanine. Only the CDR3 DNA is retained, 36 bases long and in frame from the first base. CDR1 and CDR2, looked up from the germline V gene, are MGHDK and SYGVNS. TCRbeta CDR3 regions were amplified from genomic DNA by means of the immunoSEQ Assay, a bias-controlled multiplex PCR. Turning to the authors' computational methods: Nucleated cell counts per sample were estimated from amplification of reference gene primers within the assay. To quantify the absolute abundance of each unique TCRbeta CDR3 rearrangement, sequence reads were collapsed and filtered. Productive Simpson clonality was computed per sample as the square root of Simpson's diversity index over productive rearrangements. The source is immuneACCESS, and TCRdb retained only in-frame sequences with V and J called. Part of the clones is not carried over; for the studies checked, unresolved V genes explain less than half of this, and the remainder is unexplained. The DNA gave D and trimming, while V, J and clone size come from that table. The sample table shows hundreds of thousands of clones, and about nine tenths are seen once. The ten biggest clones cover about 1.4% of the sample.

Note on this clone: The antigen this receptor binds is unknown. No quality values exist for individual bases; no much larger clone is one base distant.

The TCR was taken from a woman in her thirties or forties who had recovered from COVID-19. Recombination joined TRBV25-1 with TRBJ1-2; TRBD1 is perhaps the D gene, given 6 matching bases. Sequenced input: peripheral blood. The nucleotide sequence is TGTGCCAGCAGTGAACAGGGGAATGGCTACACCTTC. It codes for CASSEQGNGYTF.